This T cell receptor (beta chain) is drawn from a study of blood T cells in healthy people across ages. Primers used in a second PCR of about 6 to 11 cycles were a sample-barcoded 5' primer and a J-beta primer mix. Template switching added a 12-random-nucleotide identifier to every cDNA molecule. TCRdb reprocessed the 5' RACE reads with MiXCR, giving one entry per CDR3 protein. This sample yields approximately 800,000 distinct CDR3 sequences, of which around 25% are seen a single time; under 4.5% belongs to the top ten. Trimming pared 6 bases from V and 3 bases from J, leaving 17 bases between. The CDR3 spans 15 residues. CDR1 and CDR2 from the germline V gene are MDHEN and SYDVKM. The sample also formed part of further work on T cells of mothers and their children. That study reports: Healthy Caucasian mothers, a few in number, and their six children were the donors. Reads recorded for TCR beta CDR3 numbered over 9 million per mother and some 2.7 million per child. Related mother and child pairs showed slightly greater overlap (not significant) than unrelated pairs did.

The chain joins TRBV28 to TRBJ2-5; D tentatively reads TRBD1 or TRBD2 (6 bases each). The sample was blood. The sequence came from a boy between 10 and 17 years old in good health. In DNA, the CDR3 is TGTGCCAGCAGGGGGGCGGGACGGAAAAAAGAGACCCAGTACTTC. Its protein product is CASRGAGRKKETQYF.